Each of the 11 T cell receptor beta chains below was sequenced from the same sample in a study of cytomegalovirus exposure and HLA in healthy donors. Assay used: immunoSEQ multiplex PCR; TCRdb lists only in-frame clones, some missing. The data contain roughly 68,000 clones, around 88% of them singletons. Sequencing was carried out using PBMCs. The source of these receptors is a woman aged 18-35 years in good health and CMV-seronegative.

The gene calls are TRBV28 and TRBJ2-7; 9 bases are shared with TRBD1. The CDR3 totals 15 residues. V lost 6 bases to trimming and J lost 12 bases; unmatched junction nucleotides: 18. CDR1 is MDHEN and CDR2 is SYDVKM in the germline V gene. Here the CDR3 DNA reads TGTGCCAGCAGCTGGACAGGGGACCCTCCTACGAGGGGGTACTTC. Residues: CASSWTGDPPTRGYF.

V usage is TRBV6-1 and J usage is TRBJ2-3; 13 bases are a match to TRBD2. The V gene's germline CDR1 is MNHNS and CDR2 SASEGT. The CDR3 extends over 15 amino acids. Trimming cost V 5 bases and J 6 bases; bases outside gene matches: 5. The CDR3 DNA reads TGTGCCAGCAGTCGGACTAGCGGGGGAATCGATACGCAGTATTTT. Translating gives CASSRTSGGIDTQYF.

The CDR3 reads CASSSPRGVFNEQFF. The CDR3 region has the DNA TGCGCCAGCAGCTCCCCCCGGGGGGTATTCAATGAGCAGTTCTTC. V gene TRBV4-1 combines with J gene TRBJ2-1, with 7 bases lining up with TRBD2. Trimming at V came to 5 bases and at J to 6 bases, leaving 10 bases not matched to a gene. In germline, CDR1 is MGHRA, CDR2 YSYEKL. CDR3 size: 15 residues.

The CDR3 region is CASSLSLGGVGDTQYF. CDR3 DNA sequence: TGTGCCAGCAGTCTCTCACTAGGAGGGGTCGGAGATACGCAGTATTTT. The V and J genes are TRBV6-6 and TRBJ2-3, with a possible D match to TRBD2 (6 bases). The ends were cut back, 5 bases at V and 5 bases at J, with 20 bases in the middle. This CDR3 spans 16 amino acids. Germline V gene lookup returns CDR1 MNHNY and CDR2 SVGAGI (reference sequence).

The chain joins TRBV27 to TRBJ1-3, with a possible D match to TRBD1 (6 bases). The CDR3 spans 17 residues. Trimming left V 5 bases short and J 8 bases short, with 25 bases between. Germline V gene lookup returns CDR1 MNHEY and CDR2 SMNVEV (reference sequence). CDR3 sequence reads: CASSPIPYRENSDTIYF. For the CDR3, the DNA is TGTGCCAGCAGTCCAATACCCTACAGGGAAAATAGCGACACCATATATTTT.

The V and J genes are TRBV7-9 and TRBJ1-4; 9 bases fit TRBD1. Trimming removed 4 bases from V and 3 bases from J; junction bases left unmatched: 6. The germline CDR1 and CDR2 sequences are SEHNR and FQNEAQ (reference sequence). This CDR3 is built from 16 residues. CDR3 nucleotides: TGTGCCAGCAGCTCGGGACAGGGATGGGCTAATGAAAAACTGTTTTTT. Translating it yields CASSSGQGWANEKLFF.

The rearrangement joins TRBV6-5 to TRBJ1-2; no definite D call. Trimming cost V 0 bases and J 2 bases, with 7 bases left between them. This CDR3 spans 14 amino acids. Per germline, CDR1 MNHEY and CDR2 SVGAGI. This chain's CDR3 is CASSYSTSNYGYTF. In DNA, the CDR3 is TGTGCCAGCAGTTACTCGACATCAAACTATGGCTACACCTTC.

The V and J genes are TRBV9 and TRBJ1-3; D gene ambiguous. The germline V and J ends were trimmed by 4 bases and 0 bases, with 8 bases remaining between them. CDR1 is SGDLS and CDR2 is YYNGEE in the germline V gene. The CDR3 is 14 amino acids. CDR3 residues: CASSTESSGNTIYF. The DNA of the CDR3 is TGTGCCAGCAGCACCGAGAGCTCTGGAAACACCATATATTTT.

The V and J genes are TRBV28 and TRBJ2-5; weak D call: TRBD2 (6 bases). Trimming took off 3 bases at V and 6 bases at J, with 17 bases between the two ends. The CDR3 is 15 amino acids. Germline V gene data show CDR1 as MDHEN and CDR2 as SYDVKM. CDR3 loop: CASSFRRAGIKTQYF. The CDR3 DNA is TGTGCCAGCAGTTTTCGGAGGGCCGGGATAAAGACCCAGTACTTC.

V and J are TRBV18 and TRBJ2-5, with D possibly being TRBD2 (5 bases). CDR3 length: 14 residues. Germline V gene data show CDR1 as KGHSH and CDR2 as LQKENI. V lost 0 bases, J lost 5 bases, and 10 bases lay in between. CDR3 nucleotides: TGTGCCAGCTCACCACCTTTTAGCGAGGAGACCCAGTACTTC. This sequence encodes CASSPPFSEETQYF.

The sample holds one count of this clone. The chain uses TRBV6-6 and TRBJ2-1, with a tentative D call TRBD1 (6 bases). This CDR3 region has 14 residues. The V end lost 8 bases, the J end lost 0 bases, and 11 bases lay between the germline ends. Germline values: CDR1 MNHNY, CDR2 SVGAGI (reference sequence). The CDR3 is CASRRGDSYNEQFF. The DNA of the CDR3 is TGTGCCAGCCGCAGGGGAGACTCCTACAATGAGCAGTTCTTC.